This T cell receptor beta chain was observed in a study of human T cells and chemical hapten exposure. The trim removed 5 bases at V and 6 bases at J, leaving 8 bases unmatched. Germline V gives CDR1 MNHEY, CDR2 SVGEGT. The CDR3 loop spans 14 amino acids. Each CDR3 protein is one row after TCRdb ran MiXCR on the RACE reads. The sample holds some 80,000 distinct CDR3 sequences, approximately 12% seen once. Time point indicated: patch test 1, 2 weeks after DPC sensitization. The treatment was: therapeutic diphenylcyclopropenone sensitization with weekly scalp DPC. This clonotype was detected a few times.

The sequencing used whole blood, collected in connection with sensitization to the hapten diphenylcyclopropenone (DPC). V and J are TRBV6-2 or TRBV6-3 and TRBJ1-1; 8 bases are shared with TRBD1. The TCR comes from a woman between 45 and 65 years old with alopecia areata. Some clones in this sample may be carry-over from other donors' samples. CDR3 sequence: CASSETGGSPEAFF. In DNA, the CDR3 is TGTGCCAGCAGTGAAACAGGGGGTTCGCCTGAAGCTTTCTTT.